Listed below are T cell receptor beta chains from one sample, sequenced in a study of blood T cells in healthy people across ages. TCRdb called the 5' RACE reads again in MiXCR, with one record for every CDR3 protein. Of about 1 million distinct CDR3 sequences in the sample, about 23% were seen once. The same sample was also used in a study of T cells of mothers and their children.

Sequencing was performed on blood. The receptors were sampled from a girl aged 2 to 9 in good health. Each CDR3 is given without its conserved first and last residue.

CDR3: ASSSEPSQETQY; J: TRBJ2-5; V: TRBV27
CDR3: ASSLEDSLMDEQF; J: TRBJ2-1; V: TRBV7-2
CDR3: ASSQDGTSELF; J: TRBJ1-4; V: TRBV4-1
CDR3: SARVRAGTGELF; J: TRBJ2-2; V: TRBV20-1
CDR3: ASSLMVGVSGQVYGEAF; J: TRBJ1-1; V: TRBV5-6
CDR3: ASSLILSWNEQF; J: TRBJ2-1; V: TRBV27
CDR3: SAQGSGEQY; J: TRBJ2-7; V: TRBV20-1
CDR3: SAKNKWVTSGYLDTQY; J: TRBJ2-3; V: TRBV20-1
CDR3: ASSHRDNYEQY; J: TRBJ2-7; V: TRBV7-9
CDR3: ASIYGQATEAF; J: TRBJ1-1; V: TRBV9
CDR3: SAIPWGETQY; J: TRBJ2-5; V: TRBV20-1
CDR3: ASSERVILTTPSSYNEQF; J: TRBJ2-1; V: TRBV6-1
CDR3: SARQDCRQETQY; J: TRBJ2-5; V: TRBV20-1
CDR3: SVAGTTSYEQY; J: TRBJ2-7; V: TRBV29-1
CDR3: ASSLETGAYGYT; J: TRBJ1-2; V: TRBV5-1
CDR3: SVGTGKSGELF; J: TRBJ2-2; V: TRBV29-1
CDR3: ASSLQGIFYEQY; J: NA; V: TRBV5-1
CDR3: ASSYSVSGPVYEQY; J: TRBJ2-7; V: TRBV6-5
CDR3: ASSLIQGASGYT; J: TRBJ1-2; V: TRBV7-2
CDR3: ASSFRAPPSTDTQY; J: TRBJ2-3; V: TRBV6-5
CDR3: ASSIGQANYGYT; J: TRBJ1-2; V: TRBV5-1
CDR3: ASTPGLAGLYEQY; J: TRBJ2-7; V: TRBV7-2
CDR3: ASRPRQGRVYEQY; J: TRBJ2-7; V: TRBV6-5
CDR3: SVEESLAYSYNEQF; J: TRBJ2-1; V: TRBV29-1